A selection of T cell receptor beta chains follows, all from one sample in a study of T cells after yellow fever vaccination. MiXCR, run by TCRdb on the 5' RACE reads, gives a single entry per CDR3 protein. The sample holds approximately 340,000 distinct CDR3 sequences; 8.7% are singletons and the top ten take more than 15%. Sequenced material: PBMCs, taken on the day of the first yellow fever vaccination. All receptors derive from a young man who received the YFV17D yellow fever vaccine. Both conserved end residues are part of each CDR3. Each record gives: J gene, clone size, V gene, CDR3 length, D gene, CDR3 DNA, CDR3 protein. D genes are given only for firm matches. Rows give clone size only sometimes, using once, few, many, or a class for an expanded clone.

TRBJ1-2 | - | TRBV5-1 | 12 | - | TGCGCCAGCGGACAAAACAGGGACGGCTACACCTTC | CASGQNRDGYTF
TRBJ2-6 | few | TRBV7-6 | 17 | - | TGTGCCAGCAGCTACCCCTACGGTCCCTCTGGGGCCAACGTCCTGACTTTC | CASSYPYGPSGANVLTF
TRBJ2-3 | - | TRBV10-3 | 12 | - | TGTGCGATCGGGCCTTACACAGATACGCAGTATTTT | CAIGPYTDTQYF
TRBJ1-6 | - | TRBV19 | 16 | - | TGTGCCAGTAGTCAAGCCGGGCGACGAACCAATTCACCCCTCCACTTT | CASSQAGRRTNSPLHF
TRBJ1-5 | few | TRBV5-6 | 15 | - | TGTGCCAGCAGTTACCGGGATGTCCCATATCAGCCCCAGCATTTT | CASSYRDVPYQPQHF
TRBJ2-5 | - | TRBV6-1 | 18 | TRBD1 | TGTGCCAGCAGTGTGCAACCCGACAGGGTAGGGAGCGGAACGACCCAGTACTTC | CASSVQPDRVGSGTTQYF
TRBJ2-6 | - | TRBV4-3 | 15 | - | TGCGCCAGCAGCCAAGGGGGCGGTGGGGCCAACGTCCTGACTTTC | CASSQGGGGANVLTF
TRBJ2-3 | - | TRBV7-9 | 17 | - | TGTGCCAGCAGCCACCACAGCTCTGGGTCTAGCACAGATACGCAGTATTTT | CASSHHSSGSSTDTQYF
TRBJ2-3 | few | TRBV12-3/TRBV12-4 | 15 | - | TGTGCCAGCAGTTTATGGTCCGGATACACAGATACGCAGTATTTT | CASSLWSGYTDTQYF
TRBJ1-3 | few | TRBV2 | 17 | - | TGTGCCAGCAGTGAATTTCAAGGGGAGAGCTCTGGAAACACCATATATTTT | CASSEFQGESSGNTIYF
TRBJ2-5 | - | TRBV29-1 | 14 | - | TGCAGCACATCGGGGACGCGTTCGCGGGAGACCCAGTACTTC | CSTSGTRSRETQYF
TRBJ2-1 | many | TRBV11-2 | 16 | - | TGTGCCAGCAGCTTAGTATGGGGGGGCTCGTCCAATGAGCAGTTCTTC | CASSLVWGGSSNEQFF
TRBJ2-5 | - | TRBV5-1 | 14 | - | TGCGCCAGCAGCCGCGACAGGTCCCAAGAGACCCAGTACTTC | CASSRDRSQETQYF
TRBJ2-3 | - | TRBV5-1 | 16 | - | TGCGCCAGCAGCTTGGCCGGGACGCCACGGGCGGAGGGGCAGTATTTT | CASSLAGTPRAEGQYF
TRBJ2-3 | few | TRBV5-1 | 16 | TRBD2 | TGCGCCAGCAGCTTGGCAGCGGGGGGAAGCACAGATACGCAGTATTTT | CASSLAAGGSTDTQYF
TRBJ2-3 | few | TRBV9 | 15 | - | TGTGCCAGCAGCCCATACACAGGGAGGACAGATACGCAGTATTTT | CASSPYTGRTDTQYF
TRBJ2-1 | - | TRBV7-6 | 12 | TRBD1 | TGTGCCAGCAGCCTAGGACAGGGTCACCAGTTCTTC | CASSLGQGHQFF
TRBJ2-3 | many | TRBV7-2 | 12 | TRBD2 | TGTGCCAGCAGCTTATCGGGACTAGTTAAGTATTTT | CASSLSGLVKYF
TRBJ2-1 | - | TRBV4-3 | 15 | TRBD1 | TGCGCCAGCAGCGGCGCTCGTAGGGGGCCCGGTGAGCAGTTCTTC | CASSGARRGPGEQFF
TRBJ2-2 | few | TRBV20-1 | 13 | - | TGCAGTGCCTTGGCCTCGAACACCGGGGAGCTGTTTTTT | CSALASNTGELFF
TRBJ2-2 | - | TRBV9 | 16 | - | TGTGCCAGCACCTCAGGTGGAGGGTTATTCACCGGGGAGCTGTTTTTT | CASTSGGGLFTGELFF
TRBJ2-1 | few | TRBV6-2/TRBV6-3 | 14 | TRBD1 | TGTGCCAGCAGGACGGACAGGGCCTACAATGAGCAGTTCTTC | CASRTDRAYNEQFF
TRBJ2-3 | many | TRBV10-2 | 12 | - | TGCGCCAGCAGTGATCTCCTGGATACGCAGTATTTT | CASSDLLDTQYF
TRBJ1-1 | few | TRBV6-6 | 13 | - | TGTGCCAGCAGTTACCCCCTCAACACTGAAGCTTTCTTT | CASSYPLNTEAFF
TRBJ2-1 | few | TRBV5-1 | 16 | TRBD2 | TGCGCCAGCAGCTCGCGACTAGCGGCCGCCTACAATGAGCAGTTCTTC | CASSSRLAAAYNEQFF
TRBJ2-3 | many | TRBV6-1 | 14 | TRBD2 | TGTGCCAGCACCGCTAGCGGGGGGGCAGATACGCAGTATTTT | CASTASGGADTQYF
TRBJ2-1 | few | TRBV11-2 | 15 | TRBD2 | TGTGCCAGCAGCTTAAAATGGCCGGGGGGGGGTGAGCAGTTCTTC | CASSLKWPGGGEQFF
TRBJ2-1 | many | TRBV9 | 17 | - | TGTGCCAGCAGCGTCCGACCGGGACCCCTCTCCTACAATGAGCAGTTCTTC | CASSVRPGPLSYNEQFF
TRBJ1-2 | - | TRBV2 | 15 | - | TGTGCCAGCAGTGAACAGGGGTCCGGCCACTATGGCTACACCTTC | CASSEQGSGHYGYTF
TRBJ2-5 | few | TRBV7-2 | 13 | - | TGTGCCAGCAGCGTTACCATCGACAGAGTGTCGAACTTC | CASSVTIDRVSNF
TRBJ2-2 | few | TRBV7-9 | 15 | TRBD1 | TGTGCCAGCAGACCGACAGGGGGCGAGACCGGGGAGCTGTTTTTT | CASRPTGGETGELFF
TRBJ2-2 | few | TRBV7-6 | 14 | TRBD2 | TGTGCCAGCAGCGGGGCGGGGGGCACCGGGGAGCTGTTTTTT | CASSGAGGTGELFF
TRBJ2-3 | many | TRBV7-2 | 15 | TRBD1 | TGTGCCAGCAGCCCTAGTAGCGGACAGGGCTCGACGCAGTATTTT | CASSPSSGQGSTQYF